This T cell receptor beta chain was found in a study of shared clonotypes between healthy human individuals. Per the study methods: From ImmunoSEQ came sequences covering only the junction and carrying no quality scores, so filtering differed. Generated by immunoSEQ multiplex PCR, the TCRdb table keeps only in-frame clones and is missing some. The DNA was the basis for D and trimming; V, J and clone size are from that table. Seen here are about 2.3 million clones, 92% observed once, and the top ten hold more than 0.35%. V lost 5 bases, J lost 5 bases, and 16 bases lay in between. CDR1 is SGHRS, CDR2 YFSETQ, per germline. The CDR3 spans 14 residues.

The specimen sequenced was naive CD4+ T cells from PBMCs. Subset specified: CD45RA+ positively selected. This sequence was found in a young man in good health. Some clones in this sample may be carry-over from other donors' samples. V is TRBV5-1 and J is TRBJ2-5; D ambiguous. The CDR3 DNA follows: TGCGCCAGCAGGACGGCACTAACCTCGGAGACCCAGTACTTC. Translation: CASRTALTSETQYF.